One and the same sample provided the 30 T cell receptor beta chains below, sequenced in a study of T cell responses to AZD1222 COVID-19 vaccine. Repertoires were generated with immunoSEQ multiplex PCR, while TCRdb's copy carries only in-frame clones and drops some. The sample gives about 140,000 clones, about 90% of which show up once; approximately 4.3% is in the top ten. This specimen was peripheral blood, taken 28 days after the second AZD1222 dose. The receptors were sampled from an adult who received the AZD1222 COVID-19 vaccine.

The chain links TRBV2 to TRBJ1-2; D uncertain. Trimming left V 6 bases short and J 1 base short, with 6 bases between. This CDR3 is 12 amino acids long. Looked up from germline, CDR1 is SNHLY and CDR2 is FYNNEI. The CDR3 sequence is CASRLNNYGYTF. CDR3 sequence (DNA): TGTGCCAGCAGGCTCAATAACTATGGCTACACCTTC.

The CDR3 nucleotides are TGTGCCAGCAGCCAGAATTGGGGCTCAGGAACTGAAGCTTTCTTT. Translating gives CASSQNWGSGTEAFF. The chain has TRBV3-1 (or the pseudogene TRBV3-2) and TRBJ1-1; possible D gene TRBD1, 5 bases. CDR1 and CDR2 (germline): LGHDT, YNNKEL (reference sequence). The CDR3 runs 15 residues. V was trimmed by 3 bases and J by 5 bases, leaving 16 bases between them.

The chain employs TRBV5-8 and TRBJ1-5, with D maybe TRBD1 (5 bases). The V gene's germline CDR1 is SGHTS and CDR2 YDEGEE. CDR3 length equals 14 residues. Trimming stripped 3 bases from V and 0 bases from J, with 7 bases between. DNA for the CDR3: TGTGCCAGCAGCTGGGACCGTAGCAATCAGCCCCAGCATTTT. Its translation: CASSWDRSNQPQHF. Supplemented by reference TRBV5-8 and TRBJ1-5, the full variable domain reads EAGVTQSPTHLIKTRGQQATLRCSPISGHTSVYWYQQALGLGLQFLLWYDEGEERNRGNFPPRFSGRQFPNYSSELNVNALELEDSALYLCASSWDRSNQPQHFGDGTRLSIL.

The V gene is TRBV6-2 or TRBV6-3, the J gene TRBJ1-1; the D is unclear. Per germline, CDR1 MNHEY and CDR2 SVGEGT. V shed 1 base and J shed 4 bases, with 7 bases lying between them. The CDR3 contains 13 residues. The DNA of the CDR3 is TGTGCCAGCAGTTACTTAGGACCCACTGAAGCTTTCTTT. It specifies CASSYLGPTEAFF.

The V call is TRBV6-4, the J call TRBJ2-3, with 8 bases identical to TRBD2. The V gene end was trimmed by 0 bases and the J gene end by 1 base; junction bases not matched to a gene: 6. Germline-derived CDR1 and CDR2 are MRHNA and SNTAGT. The CDR3 has 17 amino acids. CDR3 DNA: TGTGCCAGCAGTGACTCGGCGGGGGGTATGGGCACAGATACGCAGTATTTT. This sequence encodes CASSDSAGGMGTDTQYF.

The chain is built from TRBV11-3 and TRBJ2-1; D is ambiguous. Germline V lookup: CDR1 SGHNT, CDR2 YENEEA. V dropped 1 base and J dropped 7 bases, with 14 bases sitting between them. This CDR3 is built from 15 residues. The chain's CDR3 is CASSLGWVNRNEQFF. The CDR3, as DNA: TGTGCCAGCAGCTTAGGCTGGGTCAATAGGAATGAGCAGTTCTTC.

The chain carries TRBV28 and TRBJ2-7; 11 positions agree with TRBD1. The CDR3 has 15 residues. Germline-derived CDR1 and CDR2 are MDHEN and SYDVKM. V gave up 6 bases and J gave up 4 bases; unmatched junction bases: 8. The CDR3: CASRPGQGGTYEQYF. CDR3 in DNA: TGTGCCAGCAGACCGGGACAGGGGGGGACTTACGAGCAGTACTTC. Variable domain in full (rest from reference TRBV28 and TRBJ2-7): DVKVTQSSRYLVKRTGEKVFLECVQDMDHENMFWYRQDPGLGLRLIYFSYDVKMKEKGDIPEGYSVSREKKERFSLILESASTNQTSMYLCASRPGQGGTYEQYFGPGTRLTVT.

This chain uses TRBV7-3 with TRBJ1-2; 7 positions match TRBD1. The CDR3 loop spans 14 amino acids. With V trimmed by 10 bases and J by 0 bases, 8 bases remained unmatched. CDR1 is SGHTA and CDR2 is FQGTGA in the germline V gene. CDR3 nucleotide sequence: TGTGCCATCCGACAGGGACAAGCTAACTATGGCTACACCTTC. Residues: CAIRQGQANYGYTF.

This chain uses TRBV7-2 with TRBJ2-3, with 8 positions matching TRBD2. Germline-derived CDR1 and CDR2 are SGHTA and FQGNSA. CDR3 length: 17 amino acids. V lost 4 bases, J lost 8 bases, and 17 bases stayed unmatched. CDR3 in amino acids: CASSSVTSGGPQGTQYF. For the CDR3, the DNA is TGTGCCAGCAGCTCCGTAACAAGCGGGGGCCCCCAAGGTACGCAGTATTTT.

V and J are TRBV5-8 and TRBJ2-5, with 9 bases fitting TRBD2. The V gene end was trimmed by 0 bases and the J gene end by 0 bases; junction bases not matched to a gene: 9. The CDR3 length is 18 residues. The germline V gene encodes CDR1 SGHTS and CDR2 YDEGEE. CDR3 region: CASSLGSTAGGYQETQYF. CDR3 nucleotides: TGTGCCAGCAGCTTGGGTTCGACGGCGGGAGGGTACCAAGAGACCCAGTACTTC.

The chain is built from TRBV6-2 or TRBV6-3 and TRBJ2-3; 15 bases align to TRBD2. V shed 0 bases and J 2 bases; nucleotides not matched to a gene: 12. This CDR3 has 21 amino acids. In germline, CDR1 is MNHEY, CDR2 SVGEGT. The CDR3 DNA sequence: TGTGCCAGCAGTTACTCGATGACTTCCGGACTAGCGGGGGGGTCCACAGATACGCAGTATTTT. This encodes CASSYSMTSGLAGGSTDTQYF.

This chain connects TRBV4-2 to TRBJ2-3; 10 bases fit TRBD2. Germline V gene lookup returns CDR1 LGHNA and CDR2 YNFKEQ. This CDR3 contains 20 residues. Trimming removed 0 bases from V and 5 bases from J; junction bases left unmatched: 17. In nucleotides, the CDR3 is TGTGCCAGCAGCCAAGATGGAGGACTAGCGGAGGGGATATTGAGAGATACGCAGTATTTT. Its translation: CASSQDGGLAEGILRDTQYF.

The rearrangement joins TRBV2 to TRBJ2-5; D unresolved. The V end was cut by 11 bases, the J end by 1 base, with 14 bases between. This CDR3 region has 13 residues. Germline V gene sequence: CDR1 SNHLY, CDR2 FYNNEI. Written as DNA, the CDR3 is TGTGCCCGGACGTCTGGCCTCCAAGAGACCCAGTACTTC. Translating it yields CARTSGLQETQYF.

The chain links TRBV14 to TRBJ2-1; D remains unclear. Germline CDR1 SGHDN, CDR2 FVKESK. The CDR3 has 16 amino acids. Trimming cost V 1 base and J 1 base, with 11 bases left between them. DNA of the CDR3: TGTGCCAGCAGCCAAGTCGATACGGTTTCCTACAATGAGCAGTTCTTC. This gives the protein CASSQVDTVSYNEQFF.

The chain joins TRBV29-1 to TRBJ2-5; TRBD1 aligns across 8 bases. CDR3 size: 13 residues. Germline loops: CDR1 SQVTM, CDR2 ANQGSEA. V gave up 3 bases and J gave up 6 bases; unmatched junction bases: 6. Here the CDR3 reads CSVEPQGAKTQYF. CDR3 coding DNA: TGCAGCGTTGAGCCGCAGGGGGCGAAGACCCAGTACTTC.

This chain connects TRBV18 to TRBJ1-2; the D is unclear. The CDR3 contains 11 residues. CDR1 and CDR2 from the germline V gene are KGHSH and LQKENI. V lost 1 base, J lost 6 bases, and 3 bases lay in between. The CDR3: CASSPLDGYTF. The CDR3 region has the DNA TGTGCCAGCTCACCACTCGATGGCTACACCTTC.

This chain connects TRBV19 to TRBJ2-3, with 9 bases lining up with TRBD1. This CDR3 region has 14 residues. Looked up from germline, CDR1 is LNHDA and CDR2 is SQIVND (reference sequence). J gave up 5 bases and V 6 bases, and 6 bases lay outside the gene matches. The chain's CDR3 is CASSRDREGDTQYF. The DNA of the CDR3 is TGTGCCAGTAGCCGGGACAGGGAGGGAGATACGCAGTATTTT.

CDR3 protein: CASSLAAGEGGYTF. In nucleotides, the CDR3 is TGCGCCAGCAGCTTGGCCGCGGGGGAGGGCGGCTACACCTTC. The chain joins TRBV5-1 to TRBJ1-2; perhaps TRBD1 as D (5 bases). CDR1 and CDR2 (germline): SGHRS, YFSETQ. V was cut by 0 bases and J by 8 bases, with 14 bases left in between. The length of the CDR3 is 14 residues. Supplemented by reference TRBV5-1 and TRBJ1-2, the full variable domain reads KAGVTQTPRYLIKTRGQQVTLSCSPISGHRSVSWYQQTPGQGLQFLFEYFSETQRNKGNFPGRFSGRQFSNSRSEMNVSTLELGDSALYLCASSLAAGEGGYTFGSGTRLTVV.

V usage is TRBV5-4 and J usage is TRBJ2-1; D is possibly TRBD2 (5 bases). Germline V lookup: CDR1 SGHNT, CDR2 YYREEE (reference sequence). V lost 1 base, J lost 7 bases, and 18 bases lay in between. The CDR3 is 16 residues long. CDR3 sequence (DNA): TGTGCCAGCAGCTTGTGGAGGCAACTTGCTAAAAATGAGCAGTTCTTC. Translation: CASSLWRQLAKNEQFF.

This chain uses TRBV4-2 with TRBJ2-5; TRBD2 agrees at 9 bases. This CDR3 is 15 amino acids long. The V segment lost 1 base and the J segment 1 base; nucleotides outside the gene matches: 1. CDR1 LGHNA and CDR2 YNFKEQ come from the germline V gene. Written as DNA, the CDR3 is TGTGCCAGCAGCCAAGGCGGGGGGGCCCAAGAGACCCAGTACTTC. Its protein is CASSQGGGAQETQYF.

This chain links TRBV7-9 with TRBJ1-2; D gene unclear. This CDR3 has 13 residues. The germline V gene has CDR1 SEHNR and CDR2 FQNEAQ (reference sequence). The V end was cut by 2 bases, the J end by 6 bases, with 10 bases between. CDR3 amino acids: CASSLWGEDGYTF. CDR3 nucleotide sequence: TGTGCCAGCAGCTTATGGGGAGAGGATGGCTACACCTTC.

This sequence joins TRBV11-1 and TRBJ2-1; D not resolved. V lost 4 bases and J 8 bases, leaving 9 bases between the germline ends. Germline lookup yields CDR1 SGHAT and CDR2 FQDESV (reference sequence). This CDR3 spans 12 amino acids. CDR3 sequence: CASSSPYDEQFF. The CDR3 coding sequence is TGTGCCAGCAGCTCTCCATATGATGAGCAGTTCTTC. The whole variable domain, remainder taken from reference TRBV11-1 and TRBJ2-1, is EAEVAQSPRYKITEKSQAVAFWCDPISGHATLYWYRQILGQGPELLVQFQDESVVDDSQLPKDRFSAERLKGVDSTLKIQPAELGDSAMYLCASSSPYDEQFFGPGTRLTVL.

The genes are TRBV5-4 and TRBJ2-7; 8 bases line up with TRBD1. The V and J ends lost 5 bases and 5 bases, in that order; junction bases with no gene match: 12. The V gene's germline CDR1 is SGHNT and CDR2 YYREEE (reference sequence). This CDR3 spans 15 amino acids. The CDR3 reads CASSTPGQGRHEQYF. CDR3 nucleotides: TGTGCCAGCAGTACCCCCGGACAGGGAAGGCACGAGCAGTACTTC. The complete variable domain, with remaining parts taken from reference TRBV5-4 and TRBJ2-7, reads ETGVTQSPTHLIKTRGQQVTLRCSSQSGHNTVSWYQQALGQGPQFIFQYYREEENGRGNFPPRFSGLQFPNYSSELNVNALELDDSALYLCASSTPGQGRHEQYFGPGTRLTVT.

This sequence joins TRBV4-2 and TRBJ1-1; D call uncertain. V gave up 1 base and J gave up 11 bases, with 17 bases separating them. The CDR3 has 14 residues. Germline loops: CDR1 LGHNA, CDR2 YNFKEQ. CDR3 sequence reads: CASSQVSPWEGAFF. Written as DNA, the CDR3 is TGTGCCAGCAGCCAAGTGTCTCCCTGGGAGGGTGCTTTCTTT.

This chain links TRBV6-1 with TRBJ1-5; D possibly corresponds to TRBD1 (5 bases). The CDR3 extends over 15 amino acids. Trimming took 5 bases from V and 5 from J, leaving 16 bases between them. CDR1 is MNHNS, CDR2 SASEGT, per germline. The CDR3 sequence is CASSQPTGGYQPQHF. The CDR3 DNA sequence: TGTGCCAGCAGTCAACCCACAGGAGGGTATCAGCCCCAGCATTTT.

This chain uses TRBV25-1 with TRBJ2-7, with TRBD1 identical over 7 bases. Trimming at V came to 1 base and at J to 0 bases, leaving 9 bases not matched to a gene. This CDR3 has 17 amino acids. Germline assignment: CDR1 MGHDK and CDR2 SYGVNS. The chain's CDR3 is CASSEFGTERNSYEQYF. The CDR3, as DNA: TGTGCCAGCAGTGAATTCGGGACAGAGCGCAACTCCTACGAGCAGTACTTC.

This chain uses TRBV2 with TRBJ2-1, with 9 bases matching TRBD2. Germline V gene data show CDR1 as SNHLY and CDR2 as FYNNEI. The CDR3 is made up of 15 amino acids. V lost 5 bases to trimming and J lost 7 bases; unmatched junction nucleotides: 9. CDR3 coding DNA: TGTGCCAGCAGTCGGGAAGCGGGAGGTTGGAATGAGCAGTTCTTC. Amino acid sequence: CASSREAGGWNEQFF.

The sample holds one count of this clone. The genes are TRBV7-3 and TRBJ1-6; D not certain. Per the germline V gene, CDR1 is SGHTA and CDR2 is FQGTGA. CDR3 size: 15 residues. V lost 1 base to trimming and J lost 7 bases, with 11 bases between them. CDR3: CASSLIQTKNSPLHF. The CDR3 nucleotides read TGTGCCAGCAGCTTAATCCAGACAAAAAATTCACCCCTCCACTTT.

This chain connects TRBV7-8 to TRBJ1-5; D call uncertain. V dropped 5 bases and J dropped 4 bases, with 9 bases sitting between them. Germline CDR1 is SGHVS and CDR2 is FQNEAQ. The CDR3 contains 13 residues. The DNA of the CDR3 is TGTGCCAGCAGCGCGGAGGGAAATCAGCCCCAGCATTTT. Translated: CASSAEGNQPQHF.

The rearrangement uses TRBV3-1 (or the pseudogene TRBV3-2) and TRBJ2-5; D gene unclear. In germline, CDR1 is LGHDT, CDR2 YNNKEL (reference sequence). Trimming shortened V by 1 base and J by 2 bases, and 5 bases separated the two germline ends. The CDR3 is made up of 13 amino acids. CDR3 DNA sequence: TGTGCCAGCAGCCAAGCGCTGCAAGAGACCCAGTACTTC. It codes for CASSQALQETQYF.